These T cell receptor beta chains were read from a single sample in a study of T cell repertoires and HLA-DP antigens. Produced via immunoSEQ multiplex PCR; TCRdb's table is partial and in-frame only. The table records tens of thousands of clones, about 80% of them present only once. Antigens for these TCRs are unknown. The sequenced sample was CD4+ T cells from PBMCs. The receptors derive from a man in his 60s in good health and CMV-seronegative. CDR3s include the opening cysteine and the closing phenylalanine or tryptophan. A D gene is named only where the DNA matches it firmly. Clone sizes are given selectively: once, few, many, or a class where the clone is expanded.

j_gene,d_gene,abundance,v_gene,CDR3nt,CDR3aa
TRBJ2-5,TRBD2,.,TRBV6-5,TGTGCCAGCAGTCGACAGCTAGCGGGGAAAGAGACCCAGTACTTC,CASSRQLAGKETQYF
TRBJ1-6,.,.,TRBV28,TGTGCCAGCAGTTTAGTCGGCCAGGGAAATTCACCCCTCCACTTT,CASSLVGQGNSPLHF
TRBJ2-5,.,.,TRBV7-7,TGTGCCAGCAGCTTAGATAGGGGTGGAGGTGAGACCCAGTACTTC,CASSLDRGGGETQYF
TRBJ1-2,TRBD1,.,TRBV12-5,TGTGCTAGTGGTTTAGGGGGCAACCGTGGAGGCTACACCTTC,CASGLGGNRGGYTF
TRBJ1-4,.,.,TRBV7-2,TGTGCCAGCAGCTTAGAGGTTTGGGCTGCAACTAATGAAAAACTGTTTTTT,CASSLEVWAATNEKLFF
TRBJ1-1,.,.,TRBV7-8,TGTGCCAGCAGCTCCGTACGGCCGAACACTGAAGCTTTCTTT,CASSSVRPNTEAFF
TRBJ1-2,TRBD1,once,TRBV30,TGTGCCTGGAGTGTACTAACAGGGGGTGGCTACACCTTC,CAWSVLTGGGYTF
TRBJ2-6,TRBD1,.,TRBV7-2,TGTGCCAGCAGCCTCACAGGGGGCGCTGGGGCCAACGTCCTGACTTTC,CASSLTGGAGANVLTF
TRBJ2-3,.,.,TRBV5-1,TGCGCCAGCAGCTTGGGGCAGACCACAGATACGCAGTATTTT,CASSLGQTTDTQYF
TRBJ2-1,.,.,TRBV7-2,TGTGCCAGCAGCTTAATCTCCTCCGCGTTTTACAATGAGCAGTTCTTC,CASSLISSAFYNEQFF
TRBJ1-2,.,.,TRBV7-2,TGTGCCAGCACCACAAAGGGGGGGATTATTAACTATGGCTACACCTTC,CASTTKGGIINYGYTF
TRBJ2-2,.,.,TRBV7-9,TGTGCCAGCAGCTTAGTGCAGGGGTGGACCGGGGAGCTGTTTTTT,CASSLVQGWTGELFF
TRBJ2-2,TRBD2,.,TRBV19,TGTGCCAGTCGACTAGCGGGAGATACCGGGGAGCTGTTTTTT,CASRLAGDTGELFF
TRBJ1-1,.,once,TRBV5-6,TGTGCCAGCAGCCGGGCCCCCACGGGGACTGAAGCTTTCTTT,CASSRAPTGTEAFF
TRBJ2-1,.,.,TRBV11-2,TGTGCCAGCAGCTCCAGTAGGGGGGGATACAATGAGCAGTTCTTC,CASSSSRGGYNEQFF
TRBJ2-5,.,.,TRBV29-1,TGCAGCGTTGCCCCTGGCGGGCGCGGAGAGACCCAGTACTTC,CSVAPGGRGETQYF
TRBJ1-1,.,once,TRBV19,TGTGCCAGTATAAAGGGGCACTCTGAAGCTTTCTTT,CASIKGHSEAFF
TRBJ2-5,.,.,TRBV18,TGTGCCAGCTCACCACTTCACCGGCAAGAGACCCAGTACTTC,CASSPLHRQETQYF
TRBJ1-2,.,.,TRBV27,TGTGCCAGCAGTTGGCGCCAGGGTGACTATGGCTACACCTTC,CASSWRQGDYGYTF
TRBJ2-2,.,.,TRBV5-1,TGCGCCAGCAGCTTTGGGGCAGGGAACACCGGGGAGCTGTTTTTT,CASSFGAGNTGELFF
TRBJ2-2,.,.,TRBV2,TGTGCCAGCAGTGAAGAGACTAACACCGGGGAGCTGTTTTTT,CASSEETNTGELFF
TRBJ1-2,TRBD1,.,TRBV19,TGTGCCAGTCGAACAGGGGGGAGCAACTATGGCTACACCTTC,CASRTGGSNYGYTF
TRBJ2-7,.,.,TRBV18,TGTGCCAGCTCACCACGGGACCTCCTCCACGAGCAGTACTTC,CASSPRDLLHEQYF
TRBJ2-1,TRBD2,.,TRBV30,TGTGCCTGGGAGGGACTAGCGGGAGGCGATGAGCAGTTCTTC,CAWEGLAGGDEQFF
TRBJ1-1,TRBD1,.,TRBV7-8,TGTGCCAGCAGCAGAGAAATTGGGGACAGGAACACTGAAGCTTTCTTT,CASSREIGDRNTEAFF